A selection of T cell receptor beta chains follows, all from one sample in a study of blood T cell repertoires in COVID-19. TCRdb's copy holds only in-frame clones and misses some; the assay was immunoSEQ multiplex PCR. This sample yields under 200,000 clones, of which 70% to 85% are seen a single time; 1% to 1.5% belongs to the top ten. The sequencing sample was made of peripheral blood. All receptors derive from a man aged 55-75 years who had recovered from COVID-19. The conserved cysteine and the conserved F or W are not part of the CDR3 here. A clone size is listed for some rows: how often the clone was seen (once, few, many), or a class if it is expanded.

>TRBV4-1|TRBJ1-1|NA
ASSPREGTEAF
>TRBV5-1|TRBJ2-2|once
ASSLTAYASTGELF
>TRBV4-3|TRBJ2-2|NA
ASSLELAGGGNTGELF
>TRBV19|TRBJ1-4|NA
ASLGGRTNEKLF
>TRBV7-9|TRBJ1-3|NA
ASSFLPSSGNTIY
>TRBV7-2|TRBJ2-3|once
ASGHTDTQY
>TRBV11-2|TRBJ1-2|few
ASSLPGGNGYT
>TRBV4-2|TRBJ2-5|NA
ASSQGPGRKLQETQY
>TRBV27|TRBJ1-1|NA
ASSPFLNTEAF
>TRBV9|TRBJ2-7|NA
ASSAEVAGLREQY
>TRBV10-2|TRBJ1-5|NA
ASRGQRDQPQH
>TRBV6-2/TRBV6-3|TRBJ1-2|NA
ASSYISGGTGSGYT
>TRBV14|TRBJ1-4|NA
ASNKGAGGEKLF
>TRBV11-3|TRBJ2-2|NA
ASSPQREAGELF
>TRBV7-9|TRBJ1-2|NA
ASSLTAGDGYT
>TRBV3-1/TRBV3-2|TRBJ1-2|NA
ASSQDWQGIYGYT
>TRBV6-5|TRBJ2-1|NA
ASSPDRGPYNEQF
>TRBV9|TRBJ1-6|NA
ASSPRTDNNSPLH
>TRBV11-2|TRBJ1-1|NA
ASSLGQGRAF
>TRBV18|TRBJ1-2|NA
ASSQGPVDYGYT
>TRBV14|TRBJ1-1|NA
ASRDGQLNTEAF
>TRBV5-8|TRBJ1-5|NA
ASSTARTGGQPQH
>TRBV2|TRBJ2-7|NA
ASSRFIATTYEQY
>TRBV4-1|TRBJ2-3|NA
ASSQVRQGLQDTQY
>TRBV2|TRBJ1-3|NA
ASSGNGGPGVGNTIY
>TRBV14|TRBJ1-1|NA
ASSRNRGQGSEAF
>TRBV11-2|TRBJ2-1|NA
ASSLVPGNEQF
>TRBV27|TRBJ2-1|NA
ASSSGLLAGGLLSHEQF
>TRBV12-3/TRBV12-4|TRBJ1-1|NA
ASSFRVVAEAF